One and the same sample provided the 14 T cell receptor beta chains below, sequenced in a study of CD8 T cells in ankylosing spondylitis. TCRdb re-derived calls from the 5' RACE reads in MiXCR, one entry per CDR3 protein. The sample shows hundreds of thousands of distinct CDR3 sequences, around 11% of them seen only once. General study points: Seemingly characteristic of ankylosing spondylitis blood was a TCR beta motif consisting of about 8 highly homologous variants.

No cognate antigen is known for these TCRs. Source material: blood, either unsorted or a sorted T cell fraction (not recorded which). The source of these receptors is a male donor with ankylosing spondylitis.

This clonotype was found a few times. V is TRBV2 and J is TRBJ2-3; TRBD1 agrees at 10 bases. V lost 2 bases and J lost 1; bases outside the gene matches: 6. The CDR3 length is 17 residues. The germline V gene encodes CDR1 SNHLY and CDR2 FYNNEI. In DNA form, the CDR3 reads TGTGCCAGCAGTGAAACCCTGACAGGGGGCCGCACAGATACGCAGTATTTT. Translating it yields CASSETLTGGRTDTQYF.

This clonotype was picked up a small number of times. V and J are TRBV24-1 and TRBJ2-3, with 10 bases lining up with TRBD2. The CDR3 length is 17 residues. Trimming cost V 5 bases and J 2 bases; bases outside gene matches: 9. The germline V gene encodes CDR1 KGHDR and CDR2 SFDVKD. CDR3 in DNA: TGTGCCACCAGTGGTCAGAGGACTAGCGGTTTCACAGATACGCAGTATTTT. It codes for CATSGQRTSGFTDTQYF.

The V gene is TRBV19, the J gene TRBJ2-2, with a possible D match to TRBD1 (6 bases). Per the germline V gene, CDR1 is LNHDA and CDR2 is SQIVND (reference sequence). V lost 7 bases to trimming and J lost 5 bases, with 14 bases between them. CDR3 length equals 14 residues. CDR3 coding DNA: TGTGCCAGTATCCCGACAGGCTGGACCGGGGAGCTGTTTTTT. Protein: CASIPTGWTGELFF.

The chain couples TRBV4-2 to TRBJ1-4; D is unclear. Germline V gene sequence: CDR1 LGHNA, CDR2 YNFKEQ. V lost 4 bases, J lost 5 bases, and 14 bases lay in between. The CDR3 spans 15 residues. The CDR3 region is CASSRQEQTNEKLFF. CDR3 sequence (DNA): TGTGCCAGCAGCCGACAAGAGCAAACCAATGAAAAACTGTTTTTT.

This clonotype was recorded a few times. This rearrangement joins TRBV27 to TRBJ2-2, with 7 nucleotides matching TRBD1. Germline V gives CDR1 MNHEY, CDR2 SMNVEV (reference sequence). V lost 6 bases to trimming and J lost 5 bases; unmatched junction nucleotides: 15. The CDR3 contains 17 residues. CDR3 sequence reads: CASSRDRDLRDTGELFF. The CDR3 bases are TGTGCCAGCAGCAGGGACAGAGATCTTCGGGATACCGGGGAGCTGTTTTTT.

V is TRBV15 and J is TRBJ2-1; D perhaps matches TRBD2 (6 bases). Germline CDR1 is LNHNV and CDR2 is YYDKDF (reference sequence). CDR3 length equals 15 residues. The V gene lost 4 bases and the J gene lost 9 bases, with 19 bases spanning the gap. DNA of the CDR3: TGTGCCACCAGCAACCACGGGGCGGAGGGGTCTGAGCAGTTCTTC. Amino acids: CATSNHGAEGSEQFF.

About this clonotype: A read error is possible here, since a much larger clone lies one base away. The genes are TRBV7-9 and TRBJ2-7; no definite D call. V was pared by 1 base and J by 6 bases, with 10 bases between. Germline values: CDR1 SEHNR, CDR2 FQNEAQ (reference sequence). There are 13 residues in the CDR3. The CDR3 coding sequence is TGTGCCAGCAGCTTAGGGTTTGGCGGCGAGCAGTACTTC. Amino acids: CASSLGFGGEQYF.

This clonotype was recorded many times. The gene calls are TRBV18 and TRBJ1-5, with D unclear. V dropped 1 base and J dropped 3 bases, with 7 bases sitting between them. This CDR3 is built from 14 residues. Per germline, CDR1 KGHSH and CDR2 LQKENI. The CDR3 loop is CASSPQGLNQPQHF. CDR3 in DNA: TGTGCCAGCTCACCACAGGGCCTCAATCAGCCCCAGCATTTT. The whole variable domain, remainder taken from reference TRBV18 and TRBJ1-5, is NAGVMQNPRHLVRRRGQEARLRCSPMKGHSHVYWYRQLPEEGLKFMVYLQKENIIDESGMPKERFSAEFPKEGPSILRIQQVVRGDSAAYFCASSPQGLNQPQHFGDGTRLSIL.

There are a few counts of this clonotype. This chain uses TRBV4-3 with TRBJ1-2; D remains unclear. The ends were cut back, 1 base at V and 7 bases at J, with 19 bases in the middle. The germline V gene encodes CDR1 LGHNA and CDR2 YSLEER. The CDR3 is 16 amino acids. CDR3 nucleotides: TGCGCCAGCAGCCAAGGCCGCTTTCAGGTCGTCGGTGGCTACACCTTC. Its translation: CASSQGRFQVVGGYTF.

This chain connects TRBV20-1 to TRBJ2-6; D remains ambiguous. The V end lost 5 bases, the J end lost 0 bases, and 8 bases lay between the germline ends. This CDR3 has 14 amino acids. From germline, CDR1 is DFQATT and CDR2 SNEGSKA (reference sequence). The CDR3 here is CSAHKVSGANVLTF. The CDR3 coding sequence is TGCAGTGCTCACAAAGTCTCTGGGGCCAACGTCCTGACTTTC.

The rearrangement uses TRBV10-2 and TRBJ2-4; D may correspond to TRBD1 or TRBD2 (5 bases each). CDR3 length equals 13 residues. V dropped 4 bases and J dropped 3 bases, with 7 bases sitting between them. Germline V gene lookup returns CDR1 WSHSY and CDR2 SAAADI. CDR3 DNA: TGCGCCAGCAGTGTGGGGGTCAAAAACATTCAGTACTTC. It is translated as CASSVGVKNIQYF.

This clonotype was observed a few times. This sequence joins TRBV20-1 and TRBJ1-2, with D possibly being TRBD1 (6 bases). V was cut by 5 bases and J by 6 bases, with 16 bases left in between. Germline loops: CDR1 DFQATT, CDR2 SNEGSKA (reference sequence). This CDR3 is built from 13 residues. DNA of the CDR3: TGCAGTGCTCCTAGACAGGCGGATGATGGCTACACCTTC. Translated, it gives CSAPRQADDGYTF.

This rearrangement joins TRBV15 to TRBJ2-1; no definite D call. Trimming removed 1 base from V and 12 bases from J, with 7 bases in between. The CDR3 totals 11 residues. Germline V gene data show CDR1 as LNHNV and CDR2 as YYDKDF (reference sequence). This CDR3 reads CATSRGGGQFF. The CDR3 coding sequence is TGTGCCACCAGCAGAGGTGGCGGGCAGTTCTTC.

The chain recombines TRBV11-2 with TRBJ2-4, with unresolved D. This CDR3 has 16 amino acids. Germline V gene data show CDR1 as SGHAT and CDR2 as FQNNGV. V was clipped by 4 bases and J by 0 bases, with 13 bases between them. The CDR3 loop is CASSSSTHLAKNIQYF. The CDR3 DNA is TGTGCCAGCAGCTCTTCGACCCATTTAGCCAAAAACATTCAGTACTTC.